This T cell receptor beta chain was captured by sequencing in a study of blood T cell repertoires in COVID-19. Across the whole study: Specimens from acute and convalescent COVID-19 originated in the United States, Italy and Spain. In each case, the material was cDNA or gDNA derived from T cells, B-cell-depleted T cells, or PBMCs.

The protocol was immunoSEQ multiplex PCR, while the TCRdb copy is restricted to in-frame clones and leaves out a portion. The table shows tens of thousands of clones, with approximately 88% occurring only once. The CDR3 has 15 amino acids. Germline V gene lookup returns CDR1 MNHEY and CDR2 SMNVEV (reference sequence). The trim removed 5 bases at V and 5 bases at J, leaving 5 bases unmatched. The V and J genes are TRBV27 and TRBJ2-3, with 12 bases lining up with TRBD2. Sample: peripheral blood. This TCR derives from a man aged 50-60 years with active COVID-19. The CDR3 reads CASSKLAGGQDTQYF. CDR3 in DNA: TGTGCCAGCAGTAAGCTAGCGGGGGGGCAAGATACGCAGTATTTT.